The present T cell receptor (beta chain) was sequenced within a study of cytomegalovirus exposure and HLA in healthy donors. General observations from the study: The likely explanation for a cluster of highly shared sequence variants was sequencing artifact. Under in vitro conditions, a few CMV-associated chains were confirmed as specific for CMV antigens.

The PCR had 60 Vbeta and 13 Jbeta primers. TCRdb's copy holds only in-frame clones and misses some; the assay was immunoSEQ multiplex PCR. The ten most abundant clones cover roughly 2.3% of a sample with 70,000 or so clones. A note on this clone: Antigen specificity is unknown.

Trimming shortened V by 3 bases and J by 10 bases, and 13 bases separated the two germline ends. The CDR3 runs to 13 residues. The germline V gene encodes CDR1 KGHSH and CDR2 LQKENI. The sequencing sample was made of PBMCs. The V and J genes are TRBV18 and TRBJ2-1, with D possibly TRBD2 on 6 matching bases. This sequence was found in a female donor in good health and CMV-seropositive. CDR3 DNA: TGTGCCAGCTCACCTCTTACTAGCAAAGAGCAGTTCTTC. It specifies CASSPLTSKEQFF. Variable domain in full (rest from reference TRBV18 and TRBJ2-1): NAGVMQNPRHLVRRRGQEARLRCSPMKGHSHVYWYRQLPEEGLKFMVYLQKENIIDESGMPKERFSAEFPKEGPSILRIQQVVRGDSAAYFCASSPLTSKEQFFGPGTRLTVL.